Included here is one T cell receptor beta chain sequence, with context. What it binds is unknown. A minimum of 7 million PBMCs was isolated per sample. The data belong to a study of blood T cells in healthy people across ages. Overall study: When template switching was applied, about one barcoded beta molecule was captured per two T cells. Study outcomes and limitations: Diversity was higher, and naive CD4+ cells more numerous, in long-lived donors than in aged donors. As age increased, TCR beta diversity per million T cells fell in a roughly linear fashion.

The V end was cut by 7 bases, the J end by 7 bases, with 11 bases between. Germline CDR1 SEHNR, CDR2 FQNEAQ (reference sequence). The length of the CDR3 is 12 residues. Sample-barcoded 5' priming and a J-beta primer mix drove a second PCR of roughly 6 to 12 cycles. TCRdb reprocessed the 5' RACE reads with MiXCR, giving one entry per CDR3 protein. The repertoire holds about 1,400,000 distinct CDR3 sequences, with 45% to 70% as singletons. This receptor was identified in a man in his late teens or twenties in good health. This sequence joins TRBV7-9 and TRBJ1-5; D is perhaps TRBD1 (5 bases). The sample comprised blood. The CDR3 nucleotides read TGTGCCAGCAACCGGGGGGGGCAGCCCCAGCATTTT. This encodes CASNRGGQPQHF.